The present T cell receptor (beta chain) was sequenced within a study of CD8 T cell repertoires and HIV-1 epitope variants. Study summary: Tested: three Gag epitope families, Nef HW9 and YT9.

As to this clone: Its antigen is still unknown.

Study-wide points: Of fewer than 10 antigen-specific beta clonotypes, over five appeared to cross-react with escape variants.

CDR1 and CDR2 (germline): SGDLS, YYNGEE. There are 14 residues in the CDR3. The V and J ends lost 3 bases and 7 bases, in that order; junction bases with no gene match: 7. Assay: immunoSEQ multiplex PCR; the TCRdb copy retains only in-frame clones and omits some. The table lists 1,000 or so clones, 60% to 85% of them singletons, with around 45% in the top ten. The material sequenced was cultured CD8+ T cells derived from PBMCs. This receptor was taken from a male donor with HIV. The genes are TRBV9 and TRBJ2-1; 7 nucleotides match TRBD2. This CDR3 reads CASSAGAGWNEQFF. The CDR3, as DNA: TGTGCCAGCAGCGCCGGAGCGGGGTGGAATGAGCAGTTCTTC.